Included here is one T cell receptor (beta chain) sequence, with context. The antigen it binds to is not known. The sample holds no much larger clone one base away, and base qualities are not on file. The data originate from a study of chemoradiotherapy in HPV16-positive cancers (dated by TCRdb to between 2021 and 2022). Background on the whole study: Using functional T-cell assays on cells from a couple of HPV16-positive patients, the researchers defined candidate HPV-specific T-cell clones and common TCR motifs. TCR repertoires from some 90 patients with HPV-related cancers were then used to track the candidate HPV-specific TCRs and motifs. Whether T-cell immunity against the HPV oncoproteins E6 and E7 changes during chemoradiotherapy and whether survival is affected by this immunity were examined in the study. The research as a whole found: Only two HPV16-positive patients were used to derive the functional definition of HPV-specific T cells, and the survival association was reported for HPV16-positive patients. Expansion of candidate HPV-specific clones and E7-related TCR motifs was observed in the tumor microenvironment during treatment, whereas no such expansion was observed for non-HPV-specific T cells. Among HPV16-positive patients, expansion of HPV-responsive T cells during chemoradiotherapy was associated with better recurrence-free survival.

The library was produced with the immunoSEQ multiplex PCR assay. In its TCRdb copy, this immuneACCESS table keeps in-frame sequences only and misses some clones. Where compared with another copy, unresolved V genes explain less than half of these, and the others have no known cause. The sample includes tens of thousands of clones, with around nine tenths observed a single time. The ten largest make up under 4.5% of the sample. Repertoires were sampled repeatedly over the course of chemoradiotherapy so that clonal expansion in the tumor microenvironment could be followed. V is shortened by 1 base, J by 1 base, and the region joining them spans 13 bases. There are 16 amino acids in the CDR3, from cysteine to phenylalanine inclusive. Here the CDR3 DNA is all that survives: 48 bases in frame from base 1. The germline V gene specifies SGHVS as CDR1 and FQNEAQ as CDR2.

The chain uses TRBV7-8 and TRBJ1-1, with the D gene not clear enough to name. The sample consisted of blood, taken from a patient who underwent chemoradiotherapy. The receptor's source is a human donor with HPV-associated anogenital cancer. The DNA reads as follows: TGTGCCAGCAGCTTAGTCATCCGGGCGGGGAACACTGAAGCTTTCTTT. This sequence encodes CASSLVIRAGNTEAFF.